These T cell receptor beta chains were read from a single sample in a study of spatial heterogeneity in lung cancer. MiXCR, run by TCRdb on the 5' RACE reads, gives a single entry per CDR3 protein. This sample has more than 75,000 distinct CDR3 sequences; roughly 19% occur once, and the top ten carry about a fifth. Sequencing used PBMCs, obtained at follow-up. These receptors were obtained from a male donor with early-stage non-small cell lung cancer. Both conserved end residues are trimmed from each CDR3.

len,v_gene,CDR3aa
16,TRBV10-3,AISEGTSGSPVWDEQF
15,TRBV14,ASSPRQGESSGNTIY
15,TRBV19,ASSIGRASASNQPQH
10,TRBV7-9,ASSSETGTQY
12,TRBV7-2,ASGGDSRNQPQH
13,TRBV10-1,ASSDLSGGSDTQY
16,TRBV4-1,ASSQRRYTGLNTGELF
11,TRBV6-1,ASSHMTPETQY
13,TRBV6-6,ASSYGTSNTGELF
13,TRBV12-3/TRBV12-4,ASSPYWTGVTEAF
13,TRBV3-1,ASSRGTGGSQPQH
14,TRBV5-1,ASSQYRGEFTDTQY
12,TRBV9,ASSVGQGADTQY
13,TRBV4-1,ASSQRGQGDSPQH
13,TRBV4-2,ASSPEDRRGDTQY
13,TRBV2,ASSEEGSGGYEQY
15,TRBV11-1,ASSLDPSGGAENEQF
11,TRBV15,ATSRALRNEQF
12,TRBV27,ASSLGQSTGELF
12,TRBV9,ASSVGTLQETQY
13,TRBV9,ASSVVEGADYGYT
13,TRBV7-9,ASNSPGATNEKLF
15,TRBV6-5,ASSYSPSGTRKNIQY
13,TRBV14,ASSYPGQRTDTQY
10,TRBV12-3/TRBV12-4,ASSLASAEAF
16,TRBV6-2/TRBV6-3,ASSYPSGTVSSYNEQF
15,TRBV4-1,ASSQSSGTGAWDEQF
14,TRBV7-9,ASSLARGGGQETQY
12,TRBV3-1,ASSPLGPNTEAF
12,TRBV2,ASSVQGLNTEAF
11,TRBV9,ASSVAGSDSEF
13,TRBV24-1,ATSDFSGNYNEQF
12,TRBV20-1,SAPNTGTGNTIY
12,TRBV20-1,SARAGQSNYGYT
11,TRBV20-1,SAKSGFNNEQF
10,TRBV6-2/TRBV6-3,ASLRSRGTQY
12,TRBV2,ASLEQGGVETQY
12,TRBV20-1,SAGTGERDQPQH
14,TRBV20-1,SARSRDTYLPTEAF